The clone carrying this T cell receptor (beta chain) was found many times. Its target is not known. This record belongs to a study of T cells in Graves' hyperthyroidism and ophthalmopathy. General study findings and limits: Blood also carried most thyroid clonotypes expanded above 0.001.

Authors of the study amplified TCR beta CDR3 regions from RNA transcripts. TCR CDR3 underwent first-round RT-PCR with the HTBI primer set. TCRdb re-called the multiplex PCR reads through MiXCR, storing one row per CDR3 protein. The sample lists some 510,000 distinct CDR3 sequences, around 46% occurring once. The germline V gene has CDR1 SGHTA and CDR2 FQGNSA. Trimming removed 3 bases at V and 0 bases at J, with 9 bases between. The CDR3 covers 14 residues. Newly diagnosed patients aged 18 to 65 had hyperthyroidism of under 2 months' duration. The rearrangement links TRBV7-2 to TRBJ2-7; D is unclear. The sample consisted of peripheral blood or thyroid tissue (not recorded which). The TCR was taken from a woman between 18 and 30 years old with Graves' hyperthyroidism. The CDR3 DNA is TGTGCCAGCAGCTTCCCAGGCGGCTCCTACGAGCAGTACTTC. Translation gives CASSFPGGSYEQYF.